This T cell receptor beta chain was documented in a study of cytomegalovirus exposure and HLA in healthy donors. Germline trimming cut 6 bases from V and 5 bases from J; bases unmatched to any gene: 4. Germline-derived CDR1 and CDR2 are LNHDA and SQIVND (reference sequence). The CDR3 loop spans 14 amino acids. Use of 60 Vbeta and 13 Jbeta primers characterized the PCR. Only in-frame clones appear in the TCRdb table, and some are missing; sequencing was by immunoSEQ multiplex PCR. The repertoire holds roughly 130,000 clones, with around four fifths as singletons. The V and J genes are TRBV19 and TRBJ2-1; 10 bases are a match to TRBD2. Sequencing was carried out using PBMCs. This clonotype was obtained from a male donor in good health and CMV-seropositive. The CDR3 is CASRSGRADNEQFF. The DNA for the CDR3 is TGTGCCAGTAGGAGCGGGAGGGCGGACAATGAGCAGTTCTTC.